This entry describes one TCR beta chain. The antigen is unknown. TCRdb keeps only in-frame clones here, not all; method: immunoSEQ multiplex PCR. The sample has 30,000 or so clones; around 80% are singletons. CDR3 length: 13 residues. Germline V gene data show CDR1 as SGHTA and CDR2 as FQGNSA. V lost 3 bases and J 2 bases, leaving 7 bases between the germline ends. Healthy controls were blood donor buffy coats. These data come from a study of STAT5B mutations in CD4+ large granular lymphocyte leukemia. About the research overall: The CDR3 'QG' motif was associated with a particular HLA allele among healthy donors.

General study points: Approximately 25% of private leukemic clonotypes occurred rarely in other patients' non-leukemic repertoires.

The source is a human donor in good health. This chain joins TRBV7-2 and TRBJ2-5, with D maybe TRBD1 (6 bases). The sequenced material came from CD4+ T cells from blood buffy coats. CDR3 sequence reads: CASSFGQQETQYF. The CDR3 nucleotides are TGTGCCAGCAGCTTTGGACAGCAAGAGACCCAGTACTTC.